The present TCR beta chain was sequenced within a study of OX40 agonist ivuxolimab in advanced cancers. General notes on the study: Ivuxolimab was an agonistic, fully human IgG2 monoclonal antibody directed against OX40 (CD134), a costimulatory receptor. Intravenous ivuxolimab was administered to patients every 2 weeks at six dose levels: 0.01, 0.1, 0.3, 1.5, 3 and 10 mg/kg. Of the approximately 54 dose-escalation patients, hepatocellular carcinoma was present in about 19, melanoma in about 15, renal cell carcinoma in 9 and head and neck cancer in 9. The dose-escalation cohort was about 86% male with a mean age of roughly 62 years, ranging from roughly 23 to 85. Patients were allowed to have had prior anti-PD-1, anti-PD-L1 or anti-CTLA-4 therapy, and 40% of the dose-escalation patients had previously received checkpoint inhibitors. Three dose-escalation patients achieved partial responses, one with hepatocellular carcinoma and two with cutaneous melanoma. The point of sequencing TCRbeta in the periphery was to test whether ivuxolimab changed TCR sequence diversity and drove clonal T-cell expansion. The paper covers the monotherapy dose-escalation part of the phase I ivuxolimab trial, which included N ≈ 52 patients.

From the cysteine up to the phenylalanine, the CDR3 has a length of 13 residues. The sequence is cut down to CDR3 DNA, 39 bases in frame from base 1. At the junction V is shortened by 3 bases and J by 4 bases, with 12 bases in between. Taken from the germline V gene (reference sequence), the CDR1 and CDR2 loops are GTSNPN and SVGIG. To sequence the TCRbeta CDR3 region, genomic DNA was isolated from the sorted cells. The immunoSEQ Assay was used for sequencing of TCRbeta CDR3 regions. Drawn from immuneACCESS, this table holds only the in-frame rearrangements with V and J called that TCRdb kept. Clones are partly lost; checked studies trace under half to an unresolved V gene and leave the rest unexplained. The sample has about 61,000 clones on record, about 90% of them singletons. The ten largest clones take up 20% to 30% of the sample. On this clone itself: There is no known antigen for this receptor. Base qualities were left out, and no much larger clone turns up one base away.

Here is what the overall study found, with its caveats: At doses of 0.1 to 3.0 mg/kg, clonal expansion of both CD4+ and CD8+ T cells in blood was seen between baseline and week 6. Low levels of normalized T-cell clonal expansion were also seen in some patients who did not respond. The antigen specificity of the peripheral T cells that underwent clonal expansion was not determined. In the 0.1-3.0 mg/kg groups, partial responders were among the patients with the lowest normalized peripheral clonal expansion, particularly in CD8+ T cells. On average, CD8+ T cells showed more expanded clones than CD4+ T cells after ivuxolimab.

The trial excluded patients who had a history of autoimmune disease or were on systemic immunosuppression. Peripheral blood for TCR sequencing was drawn from every dose cohort at baseline, at cycle 4 day 1 and at cycle 7 day 1. Samples came from an open-label, multicenter, first-in-human phase I dose-escalation trial of ivuxolimab. The trial enrolled adults with locally advanced or metastatic head and neck squamous cell, hepatocellular, melanoma or renal cell carcinoma. CD4+ and CD8+ T cells were sorted separately from peripheral blood before TCR sequencing. This TCR came from an adult with an advanced solid tumor such as melanoma, head and neck, liver or kidney cancer. The chain couples TRBV30 to TRBJ1-2; the D gene is unclear. The sequencing used CD4+ or CD8+ T cells sorted from blood, collected in a trial of the OX40 agonist ivuxolimab. The nucleotides are TGTGCCTGGAGCCAAGGGAGGAGCTATGGCTACACCTTC. Protein translation: CAWSQGRSYGYTF.